This T cell receptor beta chain was identified in a study of PD-1 blockade in classical Hodgkin lymphoma. Study information: Each patient was given nivolumab 3 mg/kg through a vein every 2 weeks.

Using immunoSEQ multiplex PCR, the repertoire was profiled, and TCRdb retains in-frame clones only, with some absent. The table records roughly 100,000 clones, 89% of them present only once. On this clone itself: Its antigen is not identified.

The trim removed 3 bases at V and 6 bases at J, leaving 20 bases unmatched. The germline gives CDR1 SGHDN, CDR2 FVKESK. The CDR3 is made up of 20 amino acids. General observations from the study: The diversity seen at baseline in complete responders resembled that of newly diagnosed patients. TCR diversity at baseline was reported to be reduced in newly diagnosed patients relative to healthy donors.

Time point described: cycle 4 day 1 (C4D1), after about 6 weeks of nivolumab. Following autologous stem cell transplantation, relapse occurred in every patient, and exposure to brentuximab vedotin varied. Complete response, partial response or progressive disease constituted the best responses recorded. The V and J genes are TRBV14 and TRBJ2-7; 13 nucleotides align to TRBD2. The sequenced sample was peripheral blood mononuclear cells (PBMCs), obtained before the fourth cycle of nivolumab. The TCR sequence derives from a human donor with classical Hodgkin lymphoma. In nucleotides, the CDR3 is TGTGCCAGCAGCCAGGATCTTCCGGGACTAGCGGGATACCCCCTCCCCGAGCAGTACTTC. Translated: CASSQDLPGLAGYPLPEQYF.